Below are 31 T cell receptor beta chains sequenced from a single sample in a study of T cells in Graves' hyperthyroidism and ophthalmopathy. Amplified TCR beta CDR3 regions derived from RNA transcripts. The TCR CDR3 was amplified in a first-round RT-PCR using the HTBI primer set. From the multiplex PCR reads, TCRdb called clonotypes with MiXCR, one entry per CDR3 protein. The data contain 400,000 or so distinct CDR3 sequences, 14% of them seen just once; the ten biggest clones take up roughly a fifth. The sample taken for sequencing was blood. The receptors were gathered from a woman aged 25 to 45 with Graves' ophthalmopathy.

This clonotype was observed many times. CDR3 region: CASSEVEGAYNSPLHF. DNA for the CDR3: TGTGCCAGCAGTGAAGTGGAGGGGGCTTATAATTCACCCCTCCACTTT. The genes are TRBV6-1 and TRBJ1-6, with 7 bases aligning to TRBD1. Germline V gives CDR1 MNHNS, CDR2 SASEGT. V shed 1 base, J shed 4 bases, and the junction held 4 bases outside the gene matches. This CDR3 contains 16 residues.

This clonotype was observed at least ten times. V gene TRBV7-9 combines with J gene TRBJ2-3, with D unresolved. The CDR3 runs to 16 residues. Trimming removed 1 base at V and 0 bases at J, with 11 bases between. Germline values: CDR1 SEHNR, CDR2 FQNEAQ (reference sequence). The CDR3 nucleotides are TGTGCCAGCAGCTTAGTCGTAACGCGGAGCACAGATACGCAGTATTTT. It translates to CASSLVVTRSTDTQYF.

This clonotype has ten or more counts. V gene TRBV12-5 combines with J gene TRBJ2-1; TRBD2 matches at 7 bases. After removal of 2 bases from V and 2 bases from J, the junction contained 6 bases not matched to a gene. Germline V gene lookup returns CDR1 LGHNT and CDR2 FRNRAP. CDR3 length: 16 residues. The CDR3 region is CASGLWASGTYNEQFF. CDR3 in DNA: TGTGCTAGTGGTTTGTGGGCTAGCGGAACCTACAATGAGCAGTTCTTC.

This clonotype was detected ten times or more. The chain is built from TRBV18 and TRBJ2-4; the D gene is possibly TRBD1 (6 bases). The V end was cut by 0 bases, the J end by 3 bases, with 6 bases between. CDR1 and CDR2 (germline): KGHSH, LQKENI. The CDR3 length is 14 residues. The CDR3 DNA reads TGTGCCAGCTCACCACCGGACAGCAAAAACATTCAGTACTTC. This gives the protein CASSPPDSKNIQYF.

V and J are TRBV28 and TRBJ1-1; TRBD1 might be the D (5 bases). The CDR3 has 15 amino acids. Trimming removed 5 bases at V and 3 bases at J, with 16 bases between. The germline gives CDR1 MDHEN, CDR2 SYDVKM. In nucleotides, the CDR3 is TGTGCCAGCAGTATTACGACAGTGAGGGACACTGAAGCTTTCTTT. Encoded protein: CASSITTVRDTEAFF.

This clonotype occurred many times. CDR3 nucleotides: TGCAGTGTCCGGGTTGGCACAGATACGCAGTATTTT. Residues: CSVRVGTDTQYF. The chain combines TRBV20-1 with TRBJ2-3; no clear D. Trimming left V 7 bases short and J 1 base short, with 9 bases between. CDR1 and CDR2 from the germline V gene are DFQATT and SNEGSKA (reference sequence). The CDR3 has 12 amino acids.

In its sample, this clonotype was seen many times. V usage is TRBV28 and J usage is TRBJ1-2; 10 bases are shared with TRBD1. Germline CDR1 reads MDHEN; CDR2 reads SYDVKM. This CDR3 region has 12 residues. The trim removed 8 bases at V and 6 bases at J, leaving 3 bases unmatched. DNA of the CDR3: TGTGCCAGCGACAGGGGGCTAAATGGCTACACCTTC. The encoded protein is CASDRGLNGYTF.

This clonotype was counted ten times or more. This chain joins TRBV2 and TRBJ1-1; perhaps TRBD1 as D (5 bases). The CDR3 loop spans 13 amino acids. Trimming left V 8 bases short and J 6 bases short, with 16 bases between. Germline loops: CDR1 SNHLY, CDR2 FYNNEI. The CDR3 region has the DNA TGTGCCAGCCTAGGGGATGTGGGCGCTGAAGCTTTCTTT. This gives the protein CASLGDVGAEAFF.

This clonotype was seen a single time. Its ends do not fully match the called genes, so a read error is possible. The chain combines TRBV12-5 with TRBJ1-6; 7 nucleotides align to TRBD1. Looked up from germline, CDR1 is LGHNT and CDR2 is FRNRAP. The CDR3 is 14 residues long. The CDR3 bases are TGTGCTAGTGGAATGGGACAGAATAATTCACCCCCCCACTTT. It encodes CASGMGQNNSPPHF.

In its sample, this clonotype was seen many times. The rearrangement joins TRBV27 to TRBJ2-1; maybe TRBD1 (5 bases). With 6 bases removed from V and 2 bases from J, the gap between germline ends came to 11 bases. From germline, CDR1 is MNHEY and CDR2 SMNVEV (reference sequence). The CDR3 is 14 residues long. CDR3 coding DNA: TGTGCCAGCAGGGGGCTTAGAGCCTACAATGAGCAGTTCTTC. Translation gives CASRGLRAYNEQFF.

There are many counts of this clonotype. This sequence joins TRBV4-1 and TRBJ2-7; 9 positions match TRBD1. There are 16 residues in the CDR3. Germline CDR1 is MGHRA and CDR2 is YSYEKL. After removal of 4 bases from V and 5 bases from J, the junction contained 12 bases not matched to a gene. CDR3 protein: CASSLNPGQGSDEQYF. The CDR3 nucleotides read TGCGCCAGCAGCCTTAATCCGGGACAGGGTTCCGACGAGCAGTACTTC.

Ten or more counts support this clonotype. The V call is TRBV4-2, the J call TRBJ1-2; D remains ambiguous. Deletions cut 0 bases from V and 5 bases from J, with 13 bases between. Germline CDR1 is LGHNA and CDR2 is YNFKEQ. The CDR3 contains 15 residues. The CDR3 DNA sequence: TGTGCCAGCAGCCAAGAAACACAAAGTTTATATGGCTACACCTTC. Its protein product is CASSQETQSLYGYTF.

CDR3 nucleotide sequence: TGTGCCACCTTTAGACAGGAGGGAGATACGCAGTATTTT. Protein: CATFRQEGDTQYF. V usage is TRBV24-1 and J usage is TRBJ2-3; D may match TRBD1 or TRBD2 (6 bases each). The germline V and J ends were trimmed by 9 bases and 5 bases, with 14 bases remaining between them. Looked up from germline, CDR1 is KGHDR and CDR2 is SFDVKD. This CDR3 comprises 13 residues.

This clonotype was counted at least ten times. V gene TRBV10-3 combines with J gene TRBJ2-7; 10 positions agree with TRBD1. The CDR3 is 15 amino acids. The J segment lost 2 bases and the V segment lost 3 bases, leaving 4 bases of the junction unmatched. Germline loops: CDR1 ENHRY, CDR2 SYGVKD. The CDR3 nucleotides are TGTGCCATCAGTGACCGGGACAGGGGAGCCTACGAGCAGTACTTC. This gives the protein CAISDRDRGAYEQYF.

This clonotype appeared a few times. The chain carries TRBV5-1 and TRBJ2-5; 12 nucleotides match TRBD2. The CDR3 has 16 amino acids. Looked up from germline, CDR1 is SGHRS and CDR2 is YFSETQ. J lost 5 bases, V lost 4 bases, and 9 bases had no gene match. The CDR3 region has the DNA TGCGCCAGCAGCCAGTCTGGACTAGCGGGGCTCGAGACCCAGTACTTC. This codes for CASSQSGLAGLETQYF.

This clonotype was seen ten or more times. The chain carries TRBV28 and TRBJ2-7, with 10 bases that match TRBD1. The CDR3 has 13 residues. With V trimmed by 10 bases and J by 6 bases, 9 bases remained unmatched. Germline loops: CDR1 MDHEN, CDR2 SYDVKM. The CDR3 DNA follows: TGTGCCACCGACCGGGACAGGGGAGGCGAGCAGTACTTC. Translation: CATDRDRGGEQYF.

This clonotype was detected many times. The chain carries TRBV19 and TRBJ2-5; TRBD2 aligns across 7 bases. J gave up 2 bases and V 2 bases, and 5 bases lay outside the gene matches. The CDR3 has 15 amino acids. Germline CDR1 is LNHDA and CDR2 is SQIVND (reference sequence). The CDR3 region has the DNA TGTGCCAGTAGTATACCGGGAGGTCCGCAAGAGACCCAGTACTTC. This codes for CASSIPGGPQETQYF.

This clonotype has at least ten counts. V and J are TRBV20-1 and TRBJ2-1, with 14 bases fitting TRBD2. CDR1 and CDR2 from the germline V gene are DFQATT and SNEGSKA (reference sequence). The CDR3 totals 17 residues. With 0 bases clipped from V and 9 bases from J, the junction kept 10 bases outside the gene matches. Written as DNA, the CDR3 is TGCAGTGCTAGAGATGTTAGACTAGCGGGGGGGTCCGGTGAGCAGTTCTTC. This translates into CSARDVRLAGGSGEQFF.

There are many counts of this clonotype. This chain joins TRBV5-6 and TRBJ1-6, with D uncertain. This CDR3 contains 15 residues. Germline-derived CDR1 and CDR2 are SGHDT and YYEEEE. Deletions cut 1 base from V and 9 bases from J, with 14 bases between. The CDR3 DNA reads TGTGCCAGCAGCTTGTTTTCCGGGCAAGGTTCACCCCTCCACTTT. Translation: CASSLFSGQGSPLHF.

V is TRBV3-1 and J is TRBJ2-3, with TRBD1 identical over 7 bases. The CDR3 covers 16 residues. From germline, CDR1 is LGHDT and CDR2 YNNKEL (reference sequence). With V trimmed by 0 bases and J by 6 bases, 9 bases remained unmatched. This chain's CDR3 is CASSQDLQGLLDTQYF. CDR3 in DNA: TGTGCCAGCAGCCAAGATTTACAGGGGTTGCTTGATACGCAGTATTTT.

This clonotype was seen ten or more times. This rearrangement joins TRBV7-2 to TRBJ1-3, with D unresolved. The CDR3 totals 15 residues. Trimming stripped 5 bases from V and 5 bases from J, with 16 bases between. Germline lookup yields CDR1 SGHTA and CDR2 FQGNSA. CDR3 bases: TGTGCCAGCAGCGGCTCGAGAGGGCTGAGAAACACCATATATTTT. The encoded protein is CASSGSRGLRNTIYF.

The genes are TRBV7-9 and TRBJ1-1; D not certain. CDR1 is SEHNR and CDR2 is FQNEAQ in the germline V gene (reference sequence). The CDR3 has 9 amino acids. The V and J ends lost 7 bases and 12 bases respectively, with 9 bases between them. The CDR3 reads CASTPGPFF. The DNA for the CDR3 is TGTGCCAGCACTCCCGGACCTTTCTTT.

V is TRBV5-4 and J is TRBJ1-5; the D gene is possibly TRBD1 (6 bases). V lost 4 bases to trimming and J lost 0 bases, with 20 bases between them. The germline gives CDR1 SGHNT, CDR2 YYREEE (reference sequence). The CDR3 covers 18 residues. The CDR3 protein is CASSHLYDRTYSNQPQHF. CDR3 coding DNA: TGTGCCAGCAGCCACCTTTACGACAGGACCTATAGCAATCAGCCCCAGCATTTT. Full variable domain (remainder filled in from reference TRBV5-4 and TRBJ1-5): ETGVTQSPTHLIKTRGQQVTLRCSSQSGHNTVSWYQQALGQGPQFIFQYYREEENGRGNFPPRFSGLQFPNYSSELNVNALELDDSALYLCASSHLYDRTYSNQPQHFGDGTRLSIL.

The chain joins TRBV20-1 to TRBJ1-6; 10 nucleotides line up with TRBD1. Germline CDR1 and CDR2: DFQATT and SNEGSKA (reference sequence). This CDR3 is built from 15 residues. With V trimmed by 3 bases and J by 3 bases, 2 bases remained unmatched. The DNA of the CDR3 is TGCAGTGCTAGTCGGGACAGGGGCTATAATTCACCCCTCCACTTT. Translation gives CSASRDRGYNSPLHF.

This clonotype was counted many times. The chain joins TRBV11-2 to TRBJ1-1; TRBD1 aligns across 8 bases. This CDR3 spans 19 amino acids. Germline trimming cut 5 bases from V and 0 bases from J; bases unmatched to any gene: 17. Per germline, CDR1 SGHAT and CDR2 FQNNGV. This CDR3 is CASSPQPLTGVGMNTEAFF. The DNA of the CDR3 is TGTGCCAGCAGCCCTCAACCACTGACAGGGGTGGGCATGAACACTGAAGCTTTCTTT.

This clonotype was found a few times. This chain connects TRBV7-6 to TRBJ1-2; D perhaps matches TRBD1 (5 bases). The germline V gene has CDR1 SGHVS and CDR2 FNYEAQ. V gave up 5 bases and J gave up 6 bases, with 16 bases separating them. This CDR3 contains 14 residues. The CDR3 sequence: CASSLYKRGDGYTF. CDR3 nucleotide sequence: TGTGCCAGCAGCCTATACAAGAGAGGGGATGGCTACACCTTC.

In this sample, this clonotype turned up many times. This chain joins TRBV6-6 and TRBJ1-1; D call uncertain. The CDR3 has 17 residues. CDR1 and CDR2 (germline): MNHNY, SVGAGI (reference sequence). V lost 0 bases to trimming and J lost 4 bases, with 18 bases between them. The CDR3 DNA reads TGTGCCAGCAGTTACTCGCCTGGGTTTGGGTCTGGCACTGAAGCTTTCTTT. Its protein product is CASSYSPGFGSGTEAFF.

V is TRBV19 and J is TRBJ1-1; D call uncertain. Germline loops: CDR1 LNHDA, CDR2 SQIVND (reference sequence). Trimming took off 0 bases at V and 6 bases at J, with 14 bases between the two ends. The CDR3 contains 15 residues. Here the CDR3 reads CASSIEAQDNPEAFF. CDR3 DNA: TGTGCCAGTAGTATAGAGGCGCAGGATAATCCTGAAGCTTTCTTT.

This clonotype was recorded at least ten times. The rearrangement links TRBV11-3 to TRBJ2-7; TRBD1 matches at 8 bases. CDR3 size: 14 residues. Trimming took 5 bases from V and 5 from J; bases not matched to a gene: 8. CDR1 and CDR2 (germline): SGHNT, YENEEA. CDR3 nucleotides: TGTGCCAGCAGCCACAGGACAGGGAGCGACGAGCAGTACTTC. This translates into CASSHRTGSDEQYF.

Points on this clonotype: This sequence may be a read error, since a much larger clone differs from it by one base. V usage is TRBV20-1 and J usage is TRBJ2-2, with D possibly being TRBD1 (6 bases). Germline values: CDR1 DFQATT, CDR2 SNEGSKA (reference sequence). Trimming stripped 1 base from V and 6 bases from J, with 12 bases between. CDR3 length: 14 residues. CDR3 loop: CSARVQGHAGELFF. The CDR3 coding sequence is TGCAGTGCTAGAGTTCAGGGGCACGCCGGGGAGCTGTTTTTT.

There are many counts of this clonotype. The V and J genes are TRBV30 and TRBJ1-2; no firm D call. There are 11 residues in the CDR3. V dropped 4 bases and J dropped 8 bases, with 11 bases sitting between them. Per the germline V gene, CDR1 is GTSNPN and CDR2 is SVGIG (reference sequence). CDR3 coding DNA: TGTGCCTGGAAAGCCGCGGCCGGCTACACCTTC. It translates to CAWKAAAGYTF.